Described below is a single TCR beta chain sequence and its context. Its antigen is undetermined. This entry belongs to a study of T cell repertoires in cytomegalovirus infection. Turning to the study itself: Carrying CMV and the relevant HLA type showed in public TCR beta signatures.

TCRdb reanalysed the reads using MiXCR and keeps one entry per CDR3 protein. This sample carries 270,000 or so distinct CDR3 sequences, over 15% of them seen once, and the ten largest clones take around half. General study points: CMV carriers having the relevant HLA were flagged by cumulative public TCR beta family frequency. There were HLA-C-restricted CMV-specific TCR beta clonotypes dominating the ex vivo response.

This receptor was taken from a human donor in good health (CMV status not recorded). Some clones in this sample may be carry-over from other donors' samples. Input material: CD8+ T cells from PBMCs.

Written as DNA, the CDR3 is TGCAGTGCCCCCTCCGTCAGCGGGGGGGCCCGCGAGCAGTACTTC. It codes for CSAPSVSGGAREQYF. The J gene is TRBJ2-7, the V gene TRBV20-1, with 10 bases matching TRBD2. V trimming: 6 bases; J trimming: 6 bases; junction bases outside the gene matches: 14. This CDR3 region has 15 residues. Looked up from germline, CDR1 is DFQATT and CDR2 is SNEGSKA (reference sequence).